This T cell receptor beta chain was retrieved from a study of neurological immune-mediated disorders. Across the whole study: The roughly 35 patients with multiple sclerosis comprised about 31 relapsing-remitting cases and 3 secondary progressive cases.

Findings and caveats of the study: One related-CDR3 cluster, which may be a signature, held the repertoires of 18 of 34 multiple sclerosis patients after phylogenetic grouping.

MiXCR, run by TCRdb on the 5' RACE reads, gives a single entry per CDR3 protein. Of approximately 86,000 distinct CDR3 sequences in the sample, around 2.6% are singletons; the top ten hold about 1%. In its sample, this clonotype was seen many times. The antigen remains unidentified. V shed 7 bases and J shed 10 bases, with 13 bases lying between them. The CDR3 contains 10 residues. CDR1 is SQVTM and CDR2 is ANQGSEA in the germline V gene. The sequenced sample was PBMCs. The receptor comes from a woman aged 25 to 39 with multiple sclerosis. The V call is TRBV29-1, the J call TRBJ1-1; D ambiguous. CDR3 sequence (DNA): TGCAGCGCTGCGGAGAGCAGAGCTTTCTTT. It codes for CSAAESRAFF.